What follows is one TCR beta chain and its context. What it binds is not known. A junction boundary mismatches the germline segment, possibly from a read error. Each CDR3 protein is one row after TCRdb ran MiXCR on the reads. The sample holds a few hundred thousand distinct CDR3 sequences, approximately 25% seen once. The CDR3 has 14 amino acids. Germline lookup yields CDR1 SGHNT and CDR2 YENEEA. The data derive from a study of T cell repertoires in cytomegalovirus infection. The source material was cultured PBMCs, sampled from culture after CMV antigen stimulation. The rearrangement joins TRBV11-3 to TRBJ2-1; 7 nucleotides line up with TRBD1. The sequence came from a human donor in good health (CMV status not recorded). Some clones in this sample may be carry-over from other donors' samples. The CDR3 sequence: CASSLATGHNVQFF. The DNA of the CDR3 is TGTGCCAGCAGCTTAGCGACAGGGCATAATGTGCAGTTCTTC.